This T cell receptor beta chain came from a study of long-term antiretroviral therapy in people with HIV. Points from the study as a whole: Within the repertoire, clones expanded before ART were dominant at all time points.

As concerns this clone: What it binds is unknown.

Trimming took off 2 bases at V and 2 bases at J, with 9 bases between the two ends. The CDR3 spans 14 residues. Looked up from germline, CDR1 is SEHNR and CDR2 is FQNEAQ (reference sequence). An immunoSEQ assay, version v3.0, was performed at survey level. The protocol was immunoSEQ multiplex PCR, while the TCRdb copy is restricted to in-frame clones and leaves out a portion. Of 15,000 to 20,000 clones in the sample, about 79% were seen once. This chain uses TRBV7-9 with TRBJ2-5; D gene unclear. Sequences were derived from unsorted PBMCs, sampled 1.5 years before starting antiretroviral therapy. This receptor was identified in a woman in her forties or fifties with HIV. The chain's CDR3 is CASSLLSPQETQYF. In DNA, the CDR3 is TGTGCCAGCAGCTTATTGTCCCCTCAAGAGACCCAGTACTTC.